Listed here are 16 T cell receptor beta chains from one sample, sequenced in a study of monozygotic twins with inflammatory bowel disease. After re-calling the 5' RACE reads, TCRdb lists one entry per CDR3 protein, DNA absent. The sample holds around 400,000 distinct CDR3 sequences. The sequenced sample was blood. These receptors were collected from a human donor with ulcerative colitis or Crohn's disease, or a healthy co-twin of an affected twin (not recorded which).

The CDR3 loop is CASSLDPGGTDTQYF. The chain uses TRBV11-2 and TRBJ2-3; lacking DNA, the TRBD1 call made by TCRdb goes unchecked. This CDR3 spans 15 amino acids. The germline CDR1 and CDR2 sequences are SGHAT and FQNNGV.

V gene TRBV28 combines with J gene TRBJ2-4. Germline-derived CDR1 and CDR2 are MDHEN and SYDVKM. This CDR3 contains 14 residues. CDR3 sequence: CASADRVGKNIQYF.

The CDR3 loop reads CASSSGVRGTDTQYF. V is TRBV5-1 and J is TRBJ2-3; the D gene TCRdb calls, TRBD1, cannot be checked with no DNA. The CDR3 contains 15 residues. Germline CDR1 and CDR2: SGHRS and YFSETQ.

The J gene is TRBJ2-3, the V gene TRBV7-6; TCRdb calls TRBD2, which cannot be checked without DNA. Germline V CDR1 and CDR2: SGHVS, FNYEAQ. The CDR3 totals 16 residues. This CDR3 is CASSLGTSGVTDTQYF.

The V gene is TRBV19, the J gene TRBJ1-6; the TCRdb D gene call, TRBD1, has no DNA to confirm it. The CDR3 is 17 residues long. Looked up from germline, CDR1 is LNHDA and CDR2 is SQIVND (reference sequence). The CDR3 reads CASSSKTGGWKASPLHF.

V gene TRBV28 combines with J gene TRBJ2-2; TCRdb proposes TRBD1, but this gene call is untestable without DNA. From germline, CDR1 is MDHEN and CDR2 SYDVKM. This CDR3 is 19 amino acids long. Here the CDR3 reads CASSPFPGTGVPDTGELFF. Full variable domain (remainder filled in from reference TRBV28 and TRBJ2-2): DVKVTQSSRYLVKRTGEKVFLECVQDMDHENMFWYRQDPGLGLRLIYFSYDVKMKEKGDIPEGYSVSREKKERFSLILESASTNQTSMYLCASSPFPGTGVPDTGELFFGEGSRLTVL.

The rearrangement uses TRBV28 and TRBJ2-1; TCRdb calls TRBD1, which cannot be checked without DNA. The CDR3 loop spans 14 amino acids. Germline values: CDR1 MDHEN, CDR2 SYDVKM. The CDR3 loop reads CASSLGQGYDEQFF.

CDR3 in amino acids: CSARVTLSSYNEQFF. The chain links TRBV20-1 to TRBJ2-1; TCRdb gives TRBD2 as the D gene, but with no DNA this cannot be confirmed. Germline CDR1 DFQATT, CDR2 SNEGSKA (reference sequence). The CDR3 spans 15 residues.

The genes are TRBV7-2 and TRBJ2-3; TCRdb returns TRBD1, unconfirmable since there is no DNA. This CDR3 region has 15 residues. CDR1 and CDR2 from the germline V gene are SGHTA and FQGNSA. The CDR3 is CASSLVRKGTDTQYF.

This rearrangement joins TRBV5-1 to TRBJ2-7. The CDR3 loop spans 14 amino acids. CDR1 and CDR2 from the germline V gene are SGHRS and YFSETQ. CDR3 sequence reads: CASSSVIRSDEQYF.

V gene TRBV4-1 combines with J gene TRBJ2-7; TCRdb selects TRBD1, and the lack of DNA leaves this call unchecked. The CDR3 has 15 residues. Germline V lookup: CDR1 MGHRA, CDR2 YSYEKL. The CDR3: CASSHPGQGALEQYF.

The V gene is TRBV20-1, the J gene TRBJ2-3; checking the TCRdb D call of TRBD2 is not possible without DNA. Germline assignment: CDR1 DFQATT and CDR2 SNEGSKA (reference sequence). This CDR3 region has 13 residues. CDR3 in amino acids: CSARRLDTNTQYF.

J is TRBJ2-5 and V is TRBV5-1; TCRdb's D call of TRBD2 is untestable without DNA. From germline, CDR1 is SGHRS and CDR2 YFSETQ. This CDR3 has 14 residues. CDR3 region: CASSLLAGQETQYF.

This CDR3 is CASSLYRRDSPLHF. The rearrangement joins TRBV5-4 to TRBJ1-6. The V gene's germline CDR1 is SGHNT and CDR2 YYREEE (reference sequence). The CDR3 is 14 amino acids.

This chain joins TRBV19 and TRBJ2-1. CDR3 size: 14 residues. Per the germline V gene, CDR1 is LNHDA and CDR2 is SQIVND (reference sequence). The CDR3 loop is CASSLSSSYDEQFF.

The chain carries TRBV20-1 and TRBJ2-1; TCRdb reports TRBD1, a call that lacks DNA to check it against. The CDR3 consists of 16 residues. Germline assignment: CDR1 DFQATT and CDR2 SNEGSKA (reference sequence). CDR3 sequence: CSVKRDKGKIGNEQFF.